The 12 T cell receptor beta chains presented below share a single source sample, sequenced in a study of Tregs in tolerant kidney transplant recipients (dated by TCRdb to about 2019). The time point label here, explained by the study, means: blood sample drawn before combined kidney and bone marrow transplant. Library preparation employed the immunoSEQ multiplex PCR assay. TCRdb re-hosts the immuneACCESS table, in-frame sequences only. Its copies lack some clones; in the studies checked, an unresolved V gene accounts for under half of them, and the cause for the rest is not known. Counted in this sample were approximately 99,000 clones; around 89% of them appeared once. The top ten hold 0.34% of the sample. Here the sequenced sample was CD4+ T cells from blood, taken before the transplant. All receptors come from a human donor who received a combined kidney and bone marrow transplant.

The J gene is TRBJ1-1, the V gene TRBV5-4; TRBD1 matches 7 bases. Trimming took 1 base from V and 7 from J; bases not matched to a gene: 7. Germline loops: CDR1 SGHNT, CDR2 YYREEE (reference sequence). The CDR3 runs 14 residues. The CDR3 here is CASSLLGTVVEAFF. Written as DNA, the CDR3 is TGTGCCAGCAGCTTGCTTGGGACAGTCGTTGAAGCTTTCTTT. The full variable domain, rest sourced from reference TRBV5-4 and TRBJ1-1, is ETGVTQSPTHLIKTRGQQVTLRCSSQSGHNTVSWYQQALGQGPQFIFQYYREEENGRGNFPPRFSGLQFPNYSSELNVNALELDDSALYLCASSLLGTVVEAFFGQGTRLTVV.

The CDR3 here is CATSSRTGAHNEQFF. CDR3 DNA: TGTGCCACCAGCTCCCGGACAGGGGCCCACAATGAGCAGTTCTTC. The V gene is TRBV15, the J gene TRBJ2-1; TRBD1 matches 9 bases. Germline V lookup: CDR1 LNHNV, CDR2 YYDKDF (reference sequence). J was trimmed by 5 bases and V by 5 bases; bases with no gene match: 7. CDR3 size: 15 residues.

The V gene is TRBV6-1, the J gene TRBJ2-5, with D perhaps TRBD1 (6 bases). CDR1 MNHNS and CDR2 SASEGT come from the germline V gene. V lost 0 bases to trimming and J lost 4 bases, with 12 bases between them. The CDR3 totals 15 residues. CDR3: CASSEAGGTRETQYF. The CDR3 DNA reads as TGTGCCAGCAGTGAAGCAGGGGGAACGAGAGAGACCCAGTACTTC.

This chain uses TRBV28 with TRBJ2-7; possible D gene TRBD2, 6 bases. The CDR3 extends over 12 amino acids. The V and J ends lost 8 bases and 2 bases respectively, with 10 bases between them. In germline, CDR1 is MDHEN, CDR2 SYDVKM. In DNA, the CDR3 is TGTGCCAGCCAGGGAGGCCCCTACGAGCAGTACTTC. This encodes CASQGGPYEQYF.

The genes are TRBV29-1 and TRBJ1-2; 8 nucleotides agree with TRBD1. J gave up 6 bases and V 6 bases, and 21 bases lay outside the gene matches. CDR1 and CDR2 from the germline V gene are SQVTM and ANQGSEA. The CDR3 covers 17 residues. This chain's CDR3 is CSVAPSRTGRSGDGYTF. The CDR3 nucleotides are TGCAGCGTGGCCCCGAGCAGGACAGGGCGTTCGGGGGATGGCTACACCTTC.

The chain combines TRBV13 with TRBJ1-3; weak D call: TRBD1 (5 bases). V lost 6 bases, J lost 4 bases, and 16 bases lay in between. The CDR3 is made up of 15 amino acids. Germline CDR1 PRHDT, CDR2 FYEKMQ (reference sequence). This CDR3 is CASRSRAAPGNTIYF. The CDR3 DNA reads as TGTGCCAGCAGATCCAGGGCTGCTCCAGGAAACACCATATATTTT.

There are a few counts of this clone. The rearrangement joins TRBV18 to TRBJ1-2; D may be TRBD1 (5 bases). Germline V gene sequence: CDR1 KGHSH, CDR2 LQKENI. This CDR3 region has 14 residues. V was trimmed by 0 bases and J by 4 bases, leaving 9 bases between them. The CDR3 coding sequence is TGTGCCAGCTCACCACCGGGAAGGGGCTATGGCTACACCTTC. It codes for CASSPPGRGYGYTF.

CDR3 nucleotide sequence: TGTGCCAGCAGCTCCCCCCTCCGGGACACAAAGACCAACTATGGCTACACCTTC. Protein: CASSSPLRDTKTNYGYTF. The V and J genes are TRBV7-9 and TRBJ1-2; weak D call: TRBD1 (6 bases). The V end was cut by 4 bases, the J end by 2 bases, with 23 bases between. The CDR3 extends over 18 amino acids. Germline CDR1 reads SEHNR; CDR2 reads FQNEAQ (reference sequence).

The chain carries TRBV2 and TRBJ1-2, with D perhaps TRBD1 (5 bases). There are 14 residues in the CDR3. CDR1 and CDR2 from the germline V gene are SNHLY and FYNNEI. V lost 1 base and J 8 bases, leaving 14 bases between the germline ends. CDR3 amino acids: CASSEVGLPGGYTF. The CDR3 DNA reads as TGTGCCAGCAGTGAAGTGGGACTGCCTGGGGGCTACACCTTC.

The chain carries TRBV30 and TRBJ2-1, with 14 bases that match TRBD2. Trimming removed 0 bases from V and 4 bases from J; junction bases left unmatched: 5. The CDR3 is 17 residues long. The germline CDR1 and CDR2 sequences are GTSNPN and SVGIG (reference sequence). The CDR3 here is CAWSVFRTSGGYNEQFF. Here the CDR3 DNA reads TGTGCCTGGAGTGTATTCAGGACTAGCGGGGGGTACAATGAGCAGTTCTTC.

The chain links TRBV6-1 to TRBJ2-5; TRBD2 matches at 14 bases. CDR1 is MNHNS and CDR2 is SASEGT in the germline V gene. The junction had 5 bases not matched to a gene; V was cut back by 0 bases and J by 5 bases. CDR3 size: 17 residues. In DNA form, the CDR3 reads TGTGCCAGCAGTGAAGCGGGACTAGCGGGGGTGTGGGAGACCCAGTACTTC. It codes for CASSEAGLAGVWETQYF.

The chain has TRBV5-1 and TRBJ2-1, with D possibly TRBD1 on 7 matching bases. V was cut by 0 bases and J by 9 bases, with 16 bases left in between. The germline gives CDR1 SGHRS, CDR2 YFSETQ. CDR3 length: 15 amino acids. The CDR3 reads CASSLGSQGGGEQFF. CDR3 sequence (DNA): TGCGCCAGCAGCTTGGGTTCCCAGGGGGGTGGTGAGCAGTTCTTC.